The T cell receptor beta chain under discussion was sequenced for a study of cytomegalovirus exposure and HLA in healthy donors. Study-level findings and limits: Earlier analysis found most TCR beta V segments productive about 90% or about 30% of the time.

CDR1 is SGDLS, CDR2 YYNGEE, per germline. CDR3 length equals 14 residues. V was trimmed by 4 bases and J by 2 bases, leaving 13 bases between them. The donors (healthy individuals) were bone marrow donors. Primers: 60 Vbeta forward and 13 Jbeta reverse. TCRdb's copy holds only in-frame clones and misses some; the assay was immunoSEQ multiplex PCR. The table lists fewer than 85,000 clones, 74% of them singletons, with more than 8% in the top ten. This clone was seen only a few times. Antigen specificity is unknown. Material for sequencing was PBMCs. This clonotype was obtained from a man aged 35-49 years in good health and CMV-seropositive. The rearrangement uses TRBV9 and TRBJ2-7; D possibly corresponds to TRBD2 (6 bases). The CDR3 coding sequence is TGTGCCAGCAGCTACGGGACTGATACCTACGAGCAGTACTTC. This encodes CASSYGTDTYEQYF.